This T cell receptor beta chain came from a study of human T cells and chemical hapten exposure. The time point is: pre-sensitization, week 0. Documented treatment: therapeutic diphenylcyclopropenone sensitization with weekly scalp DPC. In germline, CDR1 is SGHTA, CDR2 FQGTGA. The length of the CDR3 is 15 residues. With V trimmed by 5 bases and J by 5 bases, 7 bases remained unmatched. Unique molecular identifiers were attached to individual cDNA molecules within the library. MiXCR, applied by TCRdb to the RACE reads, yields one record per CDR3 protein. The sample carries about 68,000 distinct CDR3 sequences, over 9.5% recorded once.

V and J are TRBV7-3 and TRBJ2-1, with 9 bases that match TRBD2. The source of this sequence is a woman aged 45-59 years with alopecia areata. Some clones in this sample may be carry-over from other donors' samples. Source: whole blood, taken in connection with sensitization to the hapten diphenylcyclopropenone (DPC). DNA of the CDR3: TGTGCCAGCAGCCCGCTAGCGGGGATAAACAATGAGCAGTTCTTC. It specifies CASSPLAGINNEQFF.